In this sample, the clone carrying this TCR beta chain turned up a few times. The antigen is unknown. Measured with immunoSEQ multiplex PCR; TCRdb has only the in-frame clones, and not every one. The profile shows about 180,000 clones, almost 90% of them singletons. V shed 0 bases, J shed 7 bases, and the junction held 5 bases outside the gene matches. There are 15 residues in the CDR3. Germline CDR1 MNHNS, CDR2 SASEGT. The sample is drawn from a study of T cell responses to AZD1222 COVID-19 vaccine. Whole-study context: Timing groups of about 4 and about 12 weeks for second doses were pooled.

The study, taken as a whole, reports: White British people made up most donors, females outnumbered males, and clonal diversity was possibly underestimated. Mapped onto spike, vaccine-associated CD4 TCRs spanned it and were dominant at 160-218 and 743-854.

The receptor's source is an adult in good health. This material consisted of peripheral blood, taken on day 0 of AZD1222 vaccination. The V and J genes are TRBV6-1 and TRBJ1-5; 8 positions match TRBD1. CDR3 region: CASSEAAGGGQPQHF. The CDR3 coding sequence is TGTGCCAGCAGTGAAGCGGCAGGGGGCGGGCAGCCCCAGCATTTT.